The clone carrying this T cell receptor (beta chain) was counted many times. Its antigen is unknown. Relative to the germline gene, one junction end is altered; a read error may explain this. This sample was included in a study of neurological immune-mediated disorders. There are 15 residues in the CDR3. Germline CDR1 and CDR2: SNHLY and FYNNEI. Time point noted: technical triplicate 3. The cDNA was generated through 5'RACE incorporating 10-nucleotide random UMIs. In each sequencing run, over 170 million TCR-beta sequences were generated from 15-18 subjects. TCRdb processed the 5' RACE reads anew with MiXCR; each CDR3 protein has one entry. The repertoire consists of under 45,000 distinct CDR3 sequences, with under 25% occurring once and the leading ten covering 3.5% to 5%. Findings and caveats of the study: None of the CDR3 amino acid sequences in expanded clones turned up in more than one subject, which points to private repertoires in all groups.

This TCR was sampled from a man aged 60-69 years with HTLV-1-associated myelopathy (HAM/TSP). The source material was PBMCs. The chain carries TRBV2 and TRBJ2-3; D is perhaps TRBD2 (6 bases). The chain's CDR3 is CASSGAGIRTDTQYF. DNA of the CDR3: TGTGCCAGCAGTGGGGCGGGGATCCGCACCGATACGCAGTATTTT.